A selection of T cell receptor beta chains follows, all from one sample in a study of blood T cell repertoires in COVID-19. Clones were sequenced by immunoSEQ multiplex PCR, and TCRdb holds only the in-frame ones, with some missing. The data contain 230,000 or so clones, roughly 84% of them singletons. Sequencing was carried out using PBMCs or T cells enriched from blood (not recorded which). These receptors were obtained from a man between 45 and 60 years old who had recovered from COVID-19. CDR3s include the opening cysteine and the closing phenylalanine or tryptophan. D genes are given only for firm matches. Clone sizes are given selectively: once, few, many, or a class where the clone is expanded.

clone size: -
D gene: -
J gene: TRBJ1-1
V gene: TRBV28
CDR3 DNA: TGTGCCAGCACCCTCGTGGGGGGAGATCATGAAGCTTTCTTT
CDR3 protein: CASTLVGGDHEAFF

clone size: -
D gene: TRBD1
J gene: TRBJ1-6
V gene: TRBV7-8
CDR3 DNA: TGTGCCAGCAGTGGACAGGGAGGTTCTAATTCACCCCTCCACTTT
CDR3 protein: CASSGQGGSNSPLHF

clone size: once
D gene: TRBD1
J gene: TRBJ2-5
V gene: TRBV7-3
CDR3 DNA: TGTGCCAGCAGCTTTGCAGGGGGTGGGGAGACCCAGTACTTC
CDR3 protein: CASSFAGGGETQYF

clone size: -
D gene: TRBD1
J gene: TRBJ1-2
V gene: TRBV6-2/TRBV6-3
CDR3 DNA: TGTGCCAGCAGTCAAGAAAAGACAGGGAACTATGGCTACACCTTC
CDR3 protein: CASSQEKTGNYGYTF

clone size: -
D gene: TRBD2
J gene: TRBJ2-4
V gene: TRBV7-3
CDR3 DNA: TGTGCCAGCAGCTCTAGCGGGGGGGCCGGAGCCAAAAACATTCAGTACTTC
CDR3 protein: CASSSSGGAGAKNIQYF

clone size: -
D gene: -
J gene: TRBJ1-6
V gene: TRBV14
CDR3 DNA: TGTGCCAGCAGCCCTAAGCGTAGGGGTGTCGATAATTCACCCCTCCACTTT
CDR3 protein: CASSPKRRGVDNSPLHF

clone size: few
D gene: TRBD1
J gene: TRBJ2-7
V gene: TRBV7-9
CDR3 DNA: TGTGCCAGCGGGGGGACAGGGGGCGGTGAGCAGTACTTC
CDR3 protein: CASGGTGGGEQYF

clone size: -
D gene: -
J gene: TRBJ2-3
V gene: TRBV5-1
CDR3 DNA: TGCGCCAGCACCCCCTGGGGGACTAGCACAGATACGCAGTATTTT
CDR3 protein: CASTPWGTSTDTQYF

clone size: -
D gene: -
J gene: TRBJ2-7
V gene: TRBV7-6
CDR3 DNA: TGTGCCAGCAGCCAGGGGCCAGGGGGGTCCTACGAGCAGTACTTC
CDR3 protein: CASSQGPGGSYEQYF

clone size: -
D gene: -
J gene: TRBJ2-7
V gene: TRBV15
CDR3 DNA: TGTGCCACCAGCGACTTCCACGAGCAGTACTTC
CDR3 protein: CATSDFHEQYF

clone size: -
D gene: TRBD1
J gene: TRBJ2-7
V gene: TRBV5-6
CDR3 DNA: TGTGCCAGCAGCCCCACAGGGGGGTTTGGCGAGCAGTACTTC
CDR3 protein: CASSPTGGFGEQYF

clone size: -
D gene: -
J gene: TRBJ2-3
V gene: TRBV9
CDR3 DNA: TGTGCCAGCAGCACCGCCGGGACTAGCACAGATACGCAGTATTTT
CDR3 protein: CASSTAGTSTDTQYF

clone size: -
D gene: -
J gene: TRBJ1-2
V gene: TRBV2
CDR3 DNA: TGTGCCAGCAGTGAAGCGGAGGGAAATGGCTACACCTTC
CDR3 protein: CASSEAEGNGYTF

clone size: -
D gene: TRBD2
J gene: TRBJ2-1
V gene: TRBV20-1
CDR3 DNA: TGCAGTGCTAGTGGAAAAGCGGGAGTGGTTAGTAATGAGCAGTTCTTC
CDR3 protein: CSASGKAGVVSNEQFF

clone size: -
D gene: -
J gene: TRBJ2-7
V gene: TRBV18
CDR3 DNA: TGTGCCAGCTCACCAGGGGGCGGTACCTTACGCGAGCAGTACTTC
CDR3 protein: CASSPGGGTLREQYF

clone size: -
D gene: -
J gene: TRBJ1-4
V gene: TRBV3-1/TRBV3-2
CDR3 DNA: TGTGCCAGCAGCCAAGATCGGGTAGGGCACAGGGTGGAAAAACTGTTTTTT
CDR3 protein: CASSQDRVGHRVEKLFF

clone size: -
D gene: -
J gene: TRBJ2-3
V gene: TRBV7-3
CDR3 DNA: TGTGCCAGCAGCCCGCGTGCCGGGATTGGTGAGAGTACGCAGTATTTT
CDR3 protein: CASSPRAGIGESTQYF

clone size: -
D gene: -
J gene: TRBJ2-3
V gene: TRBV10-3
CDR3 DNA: TGTGCCATCAGTGGACAGGCGGATACGCAGTATTTT
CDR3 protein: CAISGQADTQYF

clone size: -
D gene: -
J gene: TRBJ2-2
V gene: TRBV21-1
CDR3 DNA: TGTGCCAGCAGCCTCCCCAAACAGACCACCGGGGGGGCGGGCACCGGGGAGCTGTTTTTT
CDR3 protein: CASSLPKQTTGGAGTGELFF

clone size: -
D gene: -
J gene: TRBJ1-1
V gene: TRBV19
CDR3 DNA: TGTGCCAGTAGGATAGAAGGGGTCATGAACACTGAAGCTTTCTTT
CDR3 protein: CASRIEGVMNTEAFF

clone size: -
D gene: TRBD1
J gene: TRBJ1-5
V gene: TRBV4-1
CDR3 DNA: TGCGCCAGCAGCTCGGACCGGGACAGGGGCAATCAGCCCCAGCATTTT
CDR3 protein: CASSSDRDRGNQPQHF

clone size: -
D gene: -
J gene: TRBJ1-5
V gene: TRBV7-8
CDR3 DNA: TGTGCCAGCAGCTTATTTGGGGCAGCCAATCAGCCCCAGCATTTT
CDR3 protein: CASSLFGAANQPQHF

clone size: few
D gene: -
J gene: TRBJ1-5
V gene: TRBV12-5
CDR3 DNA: TGTGCTAGTGGTAGCGGCCCCACCGGGACAAGGGCGGTGATGCGCAATCAGCCCCAGCATTTT
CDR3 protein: CASGSGPTGTRAVMRNQPQHF

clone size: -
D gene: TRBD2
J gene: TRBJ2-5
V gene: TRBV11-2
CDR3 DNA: TGTGCCAGCAGCTCACCCACCGGCGGGAGGGCCGGAGAGACCCAGTACTTC
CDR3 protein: CASSSPTGGRAGETQYF

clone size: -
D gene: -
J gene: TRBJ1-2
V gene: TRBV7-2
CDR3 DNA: TGTGCCAGCAGCTCGAGGGCTTATGGCTACACCTTC
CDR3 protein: CASSSRAYGYTF

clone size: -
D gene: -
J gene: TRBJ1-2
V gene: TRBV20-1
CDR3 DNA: TGCAGGGGGCAAGGGGTTTATGGCTACACCTTC
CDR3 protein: CRGQGVYGYTF

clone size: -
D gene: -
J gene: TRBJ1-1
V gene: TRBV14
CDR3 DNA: TGTGCCAGCAGCCCGACCGCCGGGAGGGCTGAAGCTTTCTTT
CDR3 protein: CASSPTAGRAEAFF

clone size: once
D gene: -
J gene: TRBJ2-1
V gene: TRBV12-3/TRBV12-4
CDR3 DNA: TGTGCCAGCAGCCTACCCTTAAATGAGCAGTTCTTC
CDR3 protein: CASSLPLNEQFF

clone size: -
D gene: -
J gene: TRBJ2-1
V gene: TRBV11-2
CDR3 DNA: TGTGCCAGCAGCTTTGGGCGGGACAATGAGCAGTTCTTC
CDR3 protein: CASSFGRDNEQFF

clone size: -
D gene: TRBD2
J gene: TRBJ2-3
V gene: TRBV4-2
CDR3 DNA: TGTGCCAGCAGCCAAGAGATAGCGGGGCTCACAGATACGCAGTATTTT
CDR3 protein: CASSQEIAGLTDTQYF

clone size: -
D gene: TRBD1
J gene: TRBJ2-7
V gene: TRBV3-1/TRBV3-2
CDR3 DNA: TGTGCCAGCAGCCAAGACCGGGACAGCGAGCAGTACTTC
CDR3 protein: CASSQDRDSEQYF

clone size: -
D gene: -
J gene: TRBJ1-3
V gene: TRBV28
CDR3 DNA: TGTGCCAGCAGTTTAAACAGGGCCGTTGGAAACACCATATATTTT
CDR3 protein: CASSLNRAVGNTIYF

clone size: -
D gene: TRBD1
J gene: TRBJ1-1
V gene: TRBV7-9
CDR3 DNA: TGTGCCAGCAGCTTAGATGGGACAGGGTTGACTGAAGCTTTCTTT
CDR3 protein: CASSLDGTGLTEAFF

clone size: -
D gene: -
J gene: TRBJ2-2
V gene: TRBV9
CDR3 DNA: TGTGCCAGCAGCCCTCGGACCGGGGAGCTGTTTTTT
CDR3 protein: CASSPRTGELFF

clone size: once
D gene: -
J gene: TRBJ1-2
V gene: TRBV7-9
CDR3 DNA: TGTGCCAGCAGCCCCCCCAAGGGGATCTATGGCTACACCTTC
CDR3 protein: CASSPPKGIYGYTF

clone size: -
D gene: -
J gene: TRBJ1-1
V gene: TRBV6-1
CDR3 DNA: TGTGCCAGCAGTGAACCGCTCGAGATAAACACTGAAGCTTTCTTT
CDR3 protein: CASSEPLEINTEAFF

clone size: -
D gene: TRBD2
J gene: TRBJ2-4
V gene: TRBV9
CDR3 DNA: TGTGCCAGCAGCGTAGCGGGGGGGCCCCAAAACATTCAGTACTTC
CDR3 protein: CASSVAGGPQNIQYF

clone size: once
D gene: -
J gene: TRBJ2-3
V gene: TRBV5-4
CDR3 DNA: TGTGCCAGCAGCGCACCCCGGGCCAGCGGGAGCACAGATACGCAGTATTTT
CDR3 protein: CASSAPRASGSTDTQYF

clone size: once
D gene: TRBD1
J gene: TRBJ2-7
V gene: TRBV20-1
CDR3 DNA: TGCAGTGCTAGTCCTTGGACAGGGCAAGGCTCCTACGAGCAGTACTTC
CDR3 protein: CSASPWTGQGSYEQYF

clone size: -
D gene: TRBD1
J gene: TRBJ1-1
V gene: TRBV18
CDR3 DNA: TGTGCCAGCTCGCCGGGACAGGGTCAGAACACTGAAGCTTTCTTT
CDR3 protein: CASSPGQGQNTEAFF

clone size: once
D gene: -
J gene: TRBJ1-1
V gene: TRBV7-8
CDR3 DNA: TGTGCCAGCAGCTTAGGGACAGCGAACACTGAAGCTTTCTTT
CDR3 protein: CASSLGTANTEAFF

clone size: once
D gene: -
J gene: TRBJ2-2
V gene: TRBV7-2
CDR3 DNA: TGTGCCAGCAGGGCGTGGGACTACACCGGGGAGCTGTTTTTT
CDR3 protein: CASRAWDYTGELFF

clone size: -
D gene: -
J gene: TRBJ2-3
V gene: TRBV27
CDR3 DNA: TGTGCCAGCAGTTTAGGGCGGGCCGATACGCAGTATTTT
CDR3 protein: CASSLGRADTQYF

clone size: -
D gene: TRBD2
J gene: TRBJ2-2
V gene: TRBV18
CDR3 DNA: TGTGCCAGCTCACCTCTCAGGCCTAGCGGGAGGGCCCTCGAGAGCACCGGGGAGCTGTTTTTT
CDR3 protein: CASSPLRPSGRALESTGELFF

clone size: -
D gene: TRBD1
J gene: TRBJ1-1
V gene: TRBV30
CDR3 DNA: TGTGCCTGGAGTTCGACAGGGTTCACTGAAGCTTTCTTT
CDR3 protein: CAWSSTGFTEAFF

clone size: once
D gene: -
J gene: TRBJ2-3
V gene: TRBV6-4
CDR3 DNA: TGTGCCAGCAGTGGCTCCTCCACAGATACGCAGTATTTT
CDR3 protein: CASSGSSTDTQYF

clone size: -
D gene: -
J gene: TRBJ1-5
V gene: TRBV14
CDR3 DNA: TGTGCCAGCAGCCAATCCCGGGGGGCAGGGAATCAGCCCCAGCATTTT
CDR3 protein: CASSQSRGAGNQPQHF

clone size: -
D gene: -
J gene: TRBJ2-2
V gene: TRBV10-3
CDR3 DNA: TGTGCCATCAGGCCGGGGAAGGGTTACACCGGGGAGCTGTTTTTT
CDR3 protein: CAIRPGKGYTGELFF

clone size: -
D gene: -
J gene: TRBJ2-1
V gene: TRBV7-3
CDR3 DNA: TGTGCCAGCAGCTCCTTAGCGAGCTCCTACAATGAGCAGTTCTTC
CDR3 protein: CASSSLASSYNEQFF

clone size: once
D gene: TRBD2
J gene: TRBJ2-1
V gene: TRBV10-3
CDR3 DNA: TGTGCCATCAGGGGCACCGGGTCAGCGGGAGGGCCTTACAATGAGCAGTTCTTC
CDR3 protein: CAIRGTGSAGGPYNEQFF

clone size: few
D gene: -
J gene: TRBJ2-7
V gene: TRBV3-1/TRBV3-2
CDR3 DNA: TGTGCCAGCAGCCAAGGCGGGAAAGGGCGGAGGTACGAGCAGTACTTC
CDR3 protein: CASSQGGKGRRYEQYF

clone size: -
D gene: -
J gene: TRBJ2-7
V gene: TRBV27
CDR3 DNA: TGTGCCAGCAGTTTAATATCCTCCTACGAGCAGTACTTC
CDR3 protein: CASSLISSYEQYF

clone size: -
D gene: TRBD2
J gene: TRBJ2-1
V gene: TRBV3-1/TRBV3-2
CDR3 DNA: TGTGCCAGCAGCCTGACTAGCGGGATCGACAATGAGCAGTTCTTC
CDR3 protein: CASSLTSGIDNEQFF